This T cell receptor beta chain was identified during a study of vaccination effects on CD4 cells after COVID-19. About this clone: Its antigen is not known.

Produced via immunoSEQ multiplex PCR; TCRdb's table is partial and in-frame only. The data contain roughly 17,000 clones, around 74% of them seen just once; the ten biggest clones take up approximately 15%. ViraFEST used viral peptide pools to expand antigen-specific CD4+ T cells before sequencing. The culture ran for approximately 10 days, and then CD4+ T cells were isolated. SARS-CoV-2 infected the person between March and December 2020, as confirmed by PCR. Study outcomes and limitations: Marked clonal contraction was seen late after vaccination (in both infection- and vaccine-induced clones).

This specimen consisted of CD4+ T cells from PBMCs cultured with SARS-CoV-2 spike peptides, obtained before COVID-19 vaccination. The TCR was taken from a human donor who had a prior SARS-CoV-2 infection.

The CDR3 DNA is TGCGCCAGCAGCCAACGCCTGAACAAACAGGGGGCTCGGACTAATGAAAAACTGTTTTTT. Its protein product is CASSQRLNKQGARTNEKLFF. V usage is TRBV4-1 and J usage is TRBJ1-4; 9 nucleotides align to TRBD1. Germline CDR1 reads MGHRA; CDR2 reads YSYEKL. The CDR3 extends over 20 amino acids. Losses at the gene ends were 2 bases for V and 2 bases for J; bases not matched to a gene: 15.